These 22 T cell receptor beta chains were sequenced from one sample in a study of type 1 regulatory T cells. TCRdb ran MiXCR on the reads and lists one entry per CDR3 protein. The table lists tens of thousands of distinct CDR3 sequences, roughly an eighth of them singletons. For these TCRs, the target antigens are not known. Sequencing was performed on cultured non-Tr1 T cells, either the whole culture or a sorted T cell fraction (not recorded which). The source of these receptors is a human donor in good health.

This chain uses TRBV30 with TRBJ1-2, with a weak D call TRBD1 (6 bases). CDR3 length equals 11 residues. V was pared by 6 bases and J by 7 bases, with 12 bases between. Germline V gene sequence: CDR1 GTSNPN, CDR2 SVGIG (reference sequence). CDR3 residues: CACETGSGYTF. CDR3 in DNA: TGTGCCTGCGAAACAGGGTCTGGCTACACCTTC.

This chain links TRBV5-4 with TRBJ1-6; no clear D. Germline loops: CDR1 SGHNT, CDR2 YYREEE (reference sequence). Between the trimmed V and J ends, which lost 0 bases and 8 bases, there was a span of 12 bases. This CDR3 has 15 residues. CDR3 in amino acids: CASSLGWQVDSPLHF. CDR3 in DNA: TGTGCCAGCAGCTTGGGTTGGCAGGTGGATTCACCCCTCCACTTT.

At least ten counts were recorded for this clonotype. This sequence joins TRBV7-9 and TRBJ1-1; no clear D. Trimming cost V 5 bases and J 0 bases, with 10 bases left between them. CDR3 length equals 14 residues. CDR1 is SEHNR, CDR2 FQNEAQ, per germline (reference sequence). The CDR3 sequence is CASSRIELNTEAFF. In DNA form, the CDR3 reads TGTGCCAGCAGCCGTATCGAGTTGAACACTGAAGCTTTCTTT.

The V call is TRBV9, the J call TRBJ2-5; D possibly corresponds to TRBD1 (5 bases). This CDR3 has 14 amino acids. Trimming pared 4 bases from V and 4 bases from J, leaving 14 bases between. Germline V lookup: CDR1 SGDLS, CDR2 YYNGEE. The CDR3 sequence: CASSIGDNRETQYF. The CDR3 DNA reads TGTGCCAGCAGCATAGGGGATAATCGAGAGACCCAGTACTTC.

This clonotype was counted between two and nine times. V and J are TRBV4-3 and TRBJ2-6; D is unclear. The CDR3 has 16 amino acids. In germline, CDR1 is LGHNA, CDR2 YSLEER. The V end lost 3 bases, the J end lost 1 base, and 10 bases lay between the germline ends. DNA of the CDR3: TGCGCCAGCAGCCAGACTTGGGGATCTGGGGCCAACGTCCTGACTTTC. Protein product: CASSQTWGSGANVLTF.

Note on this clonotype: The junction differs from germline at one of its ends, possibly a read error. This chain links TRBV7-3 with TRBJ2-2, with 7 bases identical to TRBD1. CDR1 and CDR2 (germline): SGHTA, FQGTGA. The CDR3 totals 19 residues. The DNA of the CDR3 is TGTGCCGGCAGCTCAACCGGGACAGCAACTTATTCGAACACCGGGGAGCTGTTTTTT. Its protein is CAGSSTGTATYSNTGELFF.

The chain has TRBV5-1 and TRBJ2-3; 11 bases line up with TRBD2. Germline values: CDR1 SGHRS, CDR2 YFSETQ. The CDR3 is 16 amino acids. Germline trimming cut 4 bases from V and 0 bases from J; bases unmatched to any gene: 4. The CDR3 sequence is CASSLGLAVSTDTQYF. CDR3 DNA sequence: TGCGCCAGCAGCCTGGGACTAGCGGTGAGCACAGATACGCAGTATTTT.

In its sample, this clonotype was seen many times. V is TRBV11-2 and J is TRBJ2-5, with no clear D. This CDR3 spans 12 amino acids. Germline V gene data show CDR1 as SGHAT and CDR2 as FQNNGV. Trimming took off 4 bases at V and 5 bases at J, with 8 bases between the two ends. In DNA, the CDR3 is TGTGCCAGCAGCTGGGGTGGCGAGACCCAGTACTTC. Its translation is CASSWGGETQYF.

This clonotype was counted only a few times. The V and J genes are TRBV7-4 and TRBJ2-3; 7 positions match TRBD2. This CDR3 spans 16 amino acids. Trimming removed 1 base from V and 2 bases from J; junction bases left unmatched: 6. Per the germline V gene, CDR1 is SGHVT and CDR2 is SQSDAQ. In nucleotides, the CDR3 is TGTGCCAGCAGCTTAGATAAGCGGGACGTCACAGATACGCAGTATTTT. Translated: CASSLDKRDVTDTQYF.

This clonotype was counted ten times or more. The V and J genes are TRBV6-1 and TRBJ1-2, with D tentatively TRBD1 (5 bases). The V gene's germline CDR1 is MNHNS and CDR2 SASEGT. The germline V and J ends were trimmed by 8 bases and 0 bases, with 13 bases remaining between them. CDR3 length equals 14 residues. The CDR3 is CASVGDGANYGYTF. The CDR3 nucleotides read TGTGCCAGCGTGGGGGACGGAGCTAACTATGGCTACACCTTC.

The CDR3 DNA follows: TGTGCCAGCAGTCCTTGGCAGTCTAGCACAGATACGCAGTATTTT. Translation gives CASSPWQSSTDTQYF. V and J are TRBV7-2 and TRBJ2-3; D is ambiguous. CDR1 is SGHTA, CDR2 FQGNSA, per germline. The CDR3 covers 15 residues. Trimming removed 6 bases from V and 0 bases from J, with 13 bases in between.

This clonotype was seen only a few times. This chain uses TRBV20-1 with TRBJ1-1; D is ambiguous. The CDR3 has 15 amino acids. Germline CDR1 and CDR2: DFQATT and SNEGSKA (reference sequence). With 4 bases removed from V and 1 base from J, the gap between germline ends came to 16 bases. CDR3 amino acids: CSAISTRPTNTEAFF. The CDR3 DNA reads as TGCAGTGCTATTTCGACGCGACCGACGAACACTGAAGCTTTCTTT.

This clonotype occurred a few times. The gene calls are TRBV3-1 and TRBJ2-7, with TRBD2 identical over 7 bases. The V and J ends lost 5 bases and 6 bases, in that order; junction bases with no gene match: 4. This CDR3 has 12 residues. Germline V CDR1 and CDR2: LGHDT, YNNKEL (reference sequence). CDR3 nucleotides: TGTGCCAGCAGCTGGGGGGGGGGCGAGCAGTACTTC. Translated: CASSWGGGEQYF.

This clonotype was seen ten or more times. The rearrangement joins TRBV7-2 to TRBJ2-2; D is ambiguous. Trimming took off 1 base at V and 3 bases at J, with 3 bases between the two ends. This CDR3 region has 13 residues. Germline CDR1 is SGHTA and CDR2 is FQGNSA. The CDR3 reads CASSLDYTGELFF. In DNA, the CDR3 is TGTGCCAGCAGCTTAGACTACACCGGGGAGCTGTTTTTT.

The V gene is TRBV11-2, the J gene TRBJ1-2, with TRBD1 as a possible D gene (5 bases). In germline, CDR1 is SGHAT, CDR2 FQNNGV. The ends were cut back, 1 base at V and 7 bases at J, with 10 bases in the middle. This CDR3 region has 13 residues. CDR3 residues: CASSLGGPPGYTF. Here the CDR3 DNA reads TGTGCCAGCAGCTTAGGGGGACCTCCTGGCTACACCTTC.

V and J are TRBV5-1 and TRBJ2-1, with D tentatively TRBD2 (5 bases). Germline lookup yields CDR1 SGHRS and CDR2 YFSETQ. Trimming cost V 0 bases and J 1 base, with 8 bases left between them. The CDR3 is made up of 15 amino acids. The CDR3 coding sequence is TGCGCCAGCAGCTTGGACGGGGTTTCCTACAATGAGCAGTTCTTC. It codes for CASSLDGVSYNEQFF.

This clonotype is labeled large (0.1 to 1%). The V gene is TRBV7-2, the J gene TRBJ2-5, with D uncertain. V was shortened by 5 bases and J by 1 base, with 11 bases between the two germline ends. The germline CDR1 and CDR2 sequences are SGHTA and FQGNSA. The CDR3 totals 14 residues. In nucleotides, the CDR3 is TGTGCCAGCAGCCAGCAGGCGAGCCAAGAGACCCAGTACTTC. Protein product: CASSQQASQETQYF. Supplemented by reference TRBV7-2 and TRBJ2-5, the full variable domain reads GAGVSQSPSNKVTEKGKDVELRCDPISGHTALYWYRQSLGQGLEFLIYFQGNSAPDKSGLPSDRFSAERTGGSVSTLTIQRTQQEDSAVYLCASSQQASQETQYFGPGTRLLVL.

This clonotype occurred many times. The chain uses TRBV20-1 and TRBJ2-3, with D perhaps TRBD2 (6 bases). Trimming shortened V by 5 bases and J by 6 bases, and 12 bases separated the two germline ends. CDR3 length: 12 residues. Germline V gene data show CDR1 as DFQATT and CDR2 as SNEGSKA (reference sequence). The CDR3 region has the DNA TGCAGTGCTCGGGGGAGTGGTGATACGCAGTATTTT. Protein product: CSARGSGDTQYF.

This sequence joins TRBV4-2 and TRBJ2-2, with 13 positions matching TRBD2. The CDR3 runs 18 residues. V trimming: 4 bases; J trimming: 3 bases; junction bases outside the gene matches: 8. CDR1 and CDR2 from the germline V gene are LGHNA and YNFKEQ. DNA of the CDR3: TGTGCCAGCAGCCTAGAACTAGCGGGAGGGCCGTACACCGGGGAGCTGTTTTTT. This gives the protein CASSLELAGGPYTGELFF.

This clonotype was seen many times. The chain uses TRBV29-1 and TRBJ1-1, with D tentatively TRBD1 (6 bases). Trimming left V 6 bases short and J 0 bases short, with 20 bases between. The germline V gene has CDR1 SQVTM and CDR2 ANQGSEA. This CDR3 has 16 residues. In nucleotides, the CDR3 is TGCAGCGTAGCCGTCAGGGGAATGGGGATGAACACTGAAGCTTTCTTT. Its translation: CSVAVRGMGMNTEAFF.

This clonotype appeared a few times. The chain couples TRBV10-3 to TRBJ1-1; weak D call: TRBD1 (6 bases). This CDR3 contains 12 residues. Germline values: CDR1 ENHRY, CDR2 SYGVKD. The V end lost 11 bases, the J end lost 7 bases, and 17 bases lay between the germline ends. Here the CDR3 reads CAARRGEDEAFF. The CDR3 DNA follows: TGTGCCGCACGGAGGGGGGAAGATGAAGCTTTCTTT.

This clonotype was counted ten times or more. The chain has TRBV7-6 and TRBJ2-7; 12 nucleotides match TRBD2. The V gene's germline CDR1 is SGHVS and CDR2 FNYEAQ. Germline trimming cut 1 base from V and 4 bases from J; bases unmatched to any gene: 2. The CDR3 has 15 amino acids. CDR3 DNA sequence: TGTGCCAGCAGCTTAGTGGGGACTAGCGGGTACGAGCAGTACTTC. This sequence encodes CASSLVGTSGYEQYF. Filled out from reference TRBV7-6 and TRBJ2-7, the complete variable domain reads GAGVSQSPRYKVTKRGQDVALRCDPISGHVSLYWYRQALGQGPEFLTYFNYEAQQDKSGLPNDRFSAERPEGSISTLTIQRTEQRDSAMYRCASSLVGTSGYEQYFGPGTRLTVT.